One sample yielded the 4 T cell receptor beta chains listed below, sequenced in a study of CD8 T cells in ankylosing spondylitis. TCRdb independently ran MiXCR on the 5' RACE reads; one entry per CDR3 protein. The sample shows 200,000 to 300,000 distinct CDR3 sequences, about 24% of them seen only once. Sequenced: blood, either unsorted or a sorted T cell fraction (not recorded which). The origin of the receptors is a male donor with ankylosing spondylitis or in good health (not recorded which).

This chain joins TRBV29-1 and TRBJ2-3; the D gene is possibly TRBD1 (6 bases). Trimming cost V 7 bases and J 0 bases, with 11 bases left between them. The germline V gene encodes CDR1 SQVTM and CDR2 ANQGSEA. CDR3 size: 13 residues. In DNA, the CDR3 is TGCAGCGATAGGACAGCGAGCACAGATACGCAGTATTTT. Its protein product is CSDRTASTDTQYF.

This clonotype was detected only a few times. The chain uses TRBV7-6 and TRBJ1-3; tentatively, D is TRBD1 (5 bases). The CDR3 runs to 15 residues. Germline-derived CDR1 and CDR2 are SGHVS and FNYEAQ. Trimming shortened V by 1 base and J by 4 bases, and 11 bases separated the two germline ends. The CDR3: CASSLVQGGGNTIYF. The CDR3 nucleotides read TGTGCCAGCAGCTTAGTGCAGGGAGGCGGAAACACCATATATTTT.

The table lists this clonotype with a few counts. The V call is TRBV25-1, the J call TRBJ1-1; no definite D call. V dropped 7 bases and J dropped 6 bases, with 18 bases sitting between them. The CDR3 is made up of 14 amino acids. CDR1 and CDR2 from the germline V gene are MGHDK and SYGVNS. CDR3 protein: CASTLSEVSPEAFF. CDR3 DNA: TGTGCCAGCACCCTGAGTGAAGTTTCGCCTGAAGCTTTCTTT.

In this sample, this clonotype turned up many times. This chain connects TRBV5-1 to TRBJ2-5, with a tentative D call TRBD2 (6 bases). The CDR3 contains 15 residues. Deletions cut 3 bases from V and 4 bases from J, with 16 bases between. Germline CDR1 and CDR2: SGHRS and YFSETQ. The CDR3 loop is CASSSNVGGRETQYF. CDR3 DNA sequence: TGCGCCAGCAGCTCTAACGTCGGGGGACGAGAGACCCAGTACTTC.